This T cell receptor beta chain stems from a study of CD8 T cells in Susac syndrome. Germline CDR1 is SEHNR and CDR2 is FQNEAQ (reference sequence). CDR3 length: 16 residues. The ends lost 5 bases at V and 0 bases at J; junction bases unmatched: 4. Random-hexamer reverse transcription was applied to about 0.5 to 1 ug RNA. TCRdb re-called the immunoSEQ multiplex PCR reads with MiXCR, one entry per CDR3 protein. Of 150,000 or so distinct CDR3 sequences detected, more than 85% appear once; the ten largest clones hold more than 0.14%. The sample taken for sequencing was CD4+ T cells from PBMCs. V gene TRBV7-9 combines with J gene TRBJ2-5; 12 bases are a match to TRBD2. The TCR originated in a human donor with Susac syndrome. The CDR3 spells CASSRTSGAYQETQYF. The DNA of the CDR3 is TGTGCCAGCAGCCGGACTAGCGGGGCGTACCAAGAGACCCAGTACTTC.